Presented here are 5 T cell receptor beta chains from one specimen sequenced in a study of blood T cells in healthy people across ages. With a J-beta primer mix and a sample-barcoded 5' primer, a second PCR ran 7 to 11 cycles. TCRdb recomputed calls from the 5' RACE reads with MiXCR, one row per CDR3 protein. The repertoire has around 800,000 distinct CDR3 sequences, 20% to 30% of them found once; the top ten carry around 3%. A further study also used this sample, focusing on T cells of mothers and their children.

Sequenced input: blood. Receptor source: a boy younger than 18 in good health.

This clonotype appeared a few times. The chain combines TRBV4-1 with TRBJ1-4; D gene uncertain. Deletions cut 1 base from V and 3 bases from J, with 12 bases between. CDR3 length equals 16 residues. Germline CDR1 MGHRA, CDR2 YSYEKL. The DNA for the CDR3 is TGCGCCAGCAGCCAAGCGGAAGGGAAAGCTAATGAAAAACTGTTTTTT. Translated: CASSQAEGKANEKLFF.

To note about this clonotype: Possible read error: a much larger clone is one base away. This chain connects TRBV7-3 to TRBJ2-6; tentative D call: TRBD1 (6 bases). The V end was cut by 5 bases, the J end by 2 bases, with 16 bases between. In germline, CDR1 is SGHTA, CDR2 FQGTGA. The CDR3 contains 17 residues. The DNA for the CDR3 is TGTGCCAGCAGCCCCGGACAGCTTCCCCCTGGGGCCAACGTCCTGACTTTC. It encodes CASSPGQLPPGANVLTF.

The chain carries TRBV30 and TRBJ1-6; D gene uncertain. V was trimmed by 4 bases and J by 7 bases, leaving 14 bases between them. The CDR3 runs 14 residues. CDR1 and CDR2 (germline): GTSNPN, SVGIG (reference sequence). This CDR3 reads CAWMGQVWNSPLHF. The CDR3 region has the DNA TGTGCCTGGATGGGTCAGGTGTGGAATTCACCCCTCCACTTT.

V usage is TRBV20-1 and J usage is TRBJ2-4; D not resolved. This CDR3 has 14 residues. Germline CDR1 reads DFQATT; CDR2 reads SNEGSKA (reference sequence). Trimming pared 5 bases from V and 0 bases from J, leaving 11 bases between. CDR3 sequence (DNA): TGCAGTGCTTCGGCCCCCATAGCCAAAAACATTCAGTACTTC. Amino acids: CSASAPIAKNIQYF.

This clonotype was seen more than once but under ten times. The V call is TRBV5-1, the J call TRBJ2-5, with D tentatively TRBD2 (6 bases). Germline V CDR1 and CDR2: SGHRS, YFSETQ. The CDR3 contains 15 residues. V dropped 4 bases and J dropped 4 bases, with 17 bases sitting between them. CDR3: CASSPVRGAGETQYF. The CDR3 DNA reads TGCGCCAGCAGCCCGGTCCGTGGAGCGGGAGAGACCCAGTACTTC.